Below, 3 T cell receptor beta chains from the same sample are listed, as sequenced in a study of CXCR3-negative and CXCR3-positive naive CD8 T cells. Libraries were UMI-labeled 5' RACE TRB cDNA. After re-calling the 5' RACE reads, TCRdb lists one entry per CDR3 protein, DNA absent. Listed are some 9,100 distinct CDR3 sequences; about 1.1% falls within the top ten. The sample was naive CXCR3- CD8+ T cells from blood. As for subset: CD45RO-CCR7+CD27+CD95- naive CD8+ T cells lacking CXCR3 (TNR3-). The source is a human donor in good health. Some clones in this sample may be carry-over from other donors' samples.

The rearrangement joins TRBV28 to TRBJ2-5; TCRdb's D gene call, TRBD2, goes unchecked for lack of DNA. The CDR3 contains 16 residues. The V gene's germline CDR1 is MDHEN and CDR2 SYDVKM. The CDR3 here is CASSLFSSGMQETQYF.

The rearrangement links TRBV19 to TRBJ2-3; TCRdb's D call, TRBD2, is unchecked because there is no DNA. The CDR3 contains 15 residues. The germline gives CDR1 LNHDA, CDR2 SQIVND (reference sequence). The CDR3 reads CASSSHAGSSDTQYF.

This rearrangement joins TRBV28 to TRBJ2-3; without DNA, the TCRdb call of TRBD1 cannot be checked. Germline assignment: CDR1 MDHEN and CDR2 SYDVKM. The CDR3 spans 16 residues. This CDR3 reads CASSWTALSRTDTQYF.